What follows is one T cell receptor beta chain and its context. The sample holds other DNA sequences that translate to the same CDR3. With 0 bases removed from V and 4 bases from J, the gap between germline ends came to 6 bases. The CDR3 length is 13 residues. Germline assignment: CDR1 KGHSH and CDR2 LQKENI. This sample was taken from a study of cytotoxic CD8 clonotypes in ibrutinib-treated CLL. Clones were read by immunoSEQ multiplex PCR, and TCRdb kept only the in-frame ones, dropping some. The sample yields over 70,000 clones, 70% to 80% seen once. This material consisted of PBMCs, taken after 12 months of ibrutinib treatment. V usage is TRBV18 and J usage is TRBJ2-5, with unresolved D. This TCR came from a human donor with chronic lymphocytic leukemia. In DNA, the CDR3 is TGTGCCAGCTCACCACCGTCGGGAGAGACCCAGTACTTC. Its translation: CASSPPSGETQYF.